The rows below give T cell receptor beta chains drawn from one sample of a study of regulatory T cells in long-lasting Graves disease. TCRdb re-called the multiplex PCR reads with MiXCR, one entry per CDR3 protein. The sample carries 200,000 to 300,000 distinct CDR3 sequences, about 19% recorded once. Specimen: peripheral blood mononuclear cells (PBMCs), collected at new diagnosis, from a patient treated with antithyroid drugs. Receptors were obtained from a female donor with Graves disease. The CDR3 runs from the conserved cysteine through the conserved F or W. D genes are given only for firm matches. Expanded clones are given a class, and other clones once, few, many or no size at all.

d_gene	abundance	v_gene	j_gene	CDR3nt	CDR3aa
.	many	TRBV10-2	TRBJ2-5	TGCGCCAGGGGGGTAGGACTCGAGACCCAGTACTTC	CARGVGLETQYF
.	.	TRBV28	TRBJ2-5	TGTGCCAGCAGTTTCACGGGGAGTTCTTTGGAGACCCAGTACTTC	CASSFTGSSLETQYF
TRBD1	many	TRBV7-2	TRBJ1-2	TGTGCCAGCAGCTTCAGCGCAGGGGGCGCTGGGGGCTACACCTTC	CASSFSAGGAGGYTF
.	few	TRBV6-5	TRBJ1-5	TGTGCCAGCAGTTCCTGCGACAGGCCGAATCAGCCCCAGCATTTT	CASSSCDRPNQPQHF
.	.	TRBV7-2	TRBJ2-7	TGTGCCAGCAGCTTAGCGTTCAACGAGCAGTACTTC	CASSLAFNEQYF
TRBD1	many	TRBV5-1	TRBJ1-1	TGCGCCAGCAGCTTGGGCGGGACAGGGCACTTGGGAGCTTTCTTT	CASSLGGTGHLGAFF
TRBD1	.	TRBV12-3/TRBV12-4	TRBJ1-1	TGTGCCAGCAGTCGGGACAGGGTGAGCACTGAAGCTTTCTTT	CASSRDRVSTEAFF
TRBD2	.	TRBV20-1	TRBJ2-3	TGCAGTGCTAGTAGCGGGGGCACAGATACGCAGTATTTT	CSASSGGTDTQYF
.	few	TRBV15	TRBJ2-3	TGTGCCACCAGCAGAACCCAATTAGATACGCAGTATTTT	CATSRTQLDTQYF
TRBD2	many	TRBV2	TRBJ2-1	TGTGCCAGCAGCGCTGGGACTAGCGGGGGGTACAATGAGCAGTTCTTC	CASSAGTSGGYNEQFF
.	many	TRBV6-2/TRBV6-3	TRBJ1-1	TGTGCCAGCAGTTACTCGCCCAGGGAGAACACTGAAGCTTTCTTT	CASSYSPRENTEAFF
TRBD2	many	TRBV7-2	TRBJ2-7	TGTGCCAGCAGCTTGCTAGCGGGAGGCTACGAGCAGTACTTC	CASSLLAGGYEQYF
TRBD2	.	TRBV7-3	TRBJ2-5	TGTGCCAGCAGCCAACTCCTAGCGGGAGAACGGCAGACCCAGTACTTC	CASSQLLAGERQTQYF
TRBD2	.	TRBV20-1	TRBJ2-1	TGCAGTGCTAGATCCAGAGCGGGAGGGCGCAATGAGCAGTTCTTC	CSARSRAGGRNEQFF
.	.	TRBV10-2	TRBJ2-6	TGCGCCAGCAGTCTTCAGGCCCCAACGAGGGGGGCCAACGTCCTGACTTTC	CASSLQAPTRGANVLTF
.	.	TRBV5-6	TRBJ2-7	TGTGCCAGCAGCCGGGGCCCCCTGCAGAAGCAGTACTTC	CASSRGPLQKQYF
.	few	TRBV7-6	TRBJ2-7	TGTGCCAGCAGCCTCTCTCCCAGACTGCCCCCAACCTTCTACGAGCAGTACTTC	CASSLSPRLPPTFYEQYF
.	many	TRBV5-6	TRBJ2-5	TGTGCCAGCAGCCGAGGGGTTCAAGAGACCCAGTACTTC	CASSRGVQETQYF
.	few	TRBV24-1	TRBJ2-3	TGTGCCACCAGTGACCCGGGACACTTCGGGGAGCACACAGATACGCAGTATTTT	CATSDPGHFGEHTDTQYF
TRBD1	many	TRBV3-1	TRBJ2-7	TGTGCCAGCAGTCACTGGACAGGGGGCGGGAGCGAGCAGTACTTC	CASSHWTGGGSEQYF
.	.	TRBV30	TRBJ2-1	TGTGCCTGGAGTGTACCACTAGGTTCGAGCTCCTACAATGAGCAGTTCTTC	CAWSVPLGSSSYNEQFF
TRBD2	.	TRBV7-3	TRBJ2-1	TGTGCCAGCAGTCGGGGACTAGCGGGGGCTAATGAGCAGTTCTTC	CASSRGLAGANEQFF
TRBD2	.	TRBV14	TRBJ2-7	TGTGCCAGCAGCCAAGTACGATCCGGCGGGGGCTCCTACGAGCAGTACTTC	CASSQVRSGGGSYEQYF
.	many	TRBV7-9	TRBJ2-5	TGTGCCAGCAGCATACAACAGGGGACCCAGTACTTC	CASSIQQGTQYF
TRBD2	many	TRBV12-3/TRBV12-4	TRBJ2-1	TGTGCCAGCAACCTAGCGGGAACGACGAATGAGCAGTTCTTC	CASNLAGTTNEQFF
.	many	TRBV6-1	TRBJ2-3	TGTGCCAGCAGACAAACCCAAGGGGGCACAGATACGCAGTATTTT	CASRQTQGGTDTQYF
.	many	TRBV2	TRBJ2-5	TGTGCCAGCAGTGAGAAAGATCTCGAGACCCAGTACTTC	CASSEKDLETQYF
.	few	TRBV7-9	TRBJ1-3	TGTGCCAGCAGCTTAGTTAGTGAGGGATTCTCTGGAAACACCATATATTTT	CASSLVSEGFSGNTIYF
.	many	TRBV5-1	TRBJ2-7	TGCGCCAGCAGCTTGTCGTCGTCAGCCCAATCCCATCCTTACGAGCAGTACTTC	CASSLSSSAQSHPYEQYF
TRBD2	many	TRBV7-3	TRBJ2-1	TGTGCCAGCAGCTCCCCCCCCCGGACTAGCGGGGGACCCTACAATGAGCAGTTCTTC	CASSSPPRTSGGPYNEQFF
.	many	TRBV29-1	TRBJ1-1	TGCAGCGTTGAGGAGTCAAGGGCTTTCTTT	CSVEESRAFF
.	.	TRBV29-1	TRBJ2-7	TGCAGCGTTGAAGGCGCGGGCCCGAGCGACGAGCAGTACTTC	CSVEGAGPSDEQYF
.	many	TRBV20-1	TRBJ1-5	TGCAGTGCTTCCCGGGGCCCAACAGGGAATCAGCCCCAGCATTTT	CSASRGPTGNQPQHF
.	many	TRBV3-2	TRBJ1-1	TGTGCCAGCAGCCAAGACGGGAGCAGCTGCTTGGGAACTGAAGCTTTCTTT	CASSQDGSSCLGTEAFF
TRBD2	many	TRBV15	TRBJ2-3	TGTGCCACCAGGAGGAGGACTAGCGGGGCAGATACGCAGTATTTT	CATRRRTSGADTQYF
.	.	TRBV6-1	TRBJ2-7	TGTGCCAGCAGTGAAGTTGGCCGCTCCTACGAGCAGTACTTC	CASSEVGRSYEQYF
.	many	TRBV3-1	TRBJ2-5	TGTGCCAGCAGTGATTCGACAGAGACCCAGTACTTC	CASSDSTETQYF
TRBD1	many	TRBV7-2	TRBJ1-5	TGTGCCAGCAGCCTACTACAGGGGGGCAATCAGCCCCAGCATTTT	CASSLLQGGNQPQHF
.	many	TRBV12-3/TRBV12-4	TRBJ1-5	TGTGCCAGCAGTTTCCAGGGAAATGGCAATCAGCCCCAGCATTTT	CASSFQGNGNQPQHF
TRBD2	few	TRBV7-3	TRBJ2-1	TGTGCCAGCAGTAATAGCGGGGGGGGGGATGAGCAGTTCTTC	CASSNSGGGDEQFF
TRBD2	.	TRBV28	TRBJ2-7	TGTGCCAGCAGTTTATGGACTAGCGGAGATGCCTACGAGCAGTACTTC	CASSLWTSGDAYEQYF
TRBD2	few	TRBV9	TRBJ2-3	TGTGCCAGCAGAGCTAGCGGGGGGGAAACAGATACGCAGTATTTT	CASRASGGETDTQYF
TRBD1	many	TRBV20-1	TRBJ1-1	TGCAGTGCCTTGGACAGGGAAACTGAAGCTTTCTTT	CSALDRETEAFF
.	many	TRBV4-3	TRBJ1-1	TGCGCCAGCAGCCAAGCGGGCCGGGGACTGAACACTGAAGCTTTCTTT	CASSQAGRGLNTEAFF
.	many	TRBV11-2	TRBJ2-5	TGTGCCAGCAGCTTAGCAGGGAAAGAGACCCAGTACTTC	CASSLAGKETQYF
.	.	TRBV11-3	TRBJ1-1	TGTGCCAGCAGCCCGGCTCATTCGGGGAACACTGAAGCTTTCTTT	CASSPAHSGNTEAFF
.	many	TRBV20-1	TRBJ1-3	TGCAGTGCTACCCACCGACGCCGAGACACCATATATTTT	CSATHRRRDTIYF
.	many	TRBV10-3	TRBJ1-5	TGTGCCATCAGCTTAAGTAGGGGCCCCTATAGCAATCAGCCCCAGCATTTT	CAISLSRGPYSNQPQHF
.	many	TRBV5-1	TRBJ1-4	TGCGCCAGCAGCCCCCGGCAGGCAGATGAAAAACTGTTTTTT	CASSPRQADEKLFF